A single sample gave rise to the 31 T cell receptor beta chains below, sequenced in a study of CD8+ T cells in alopecia areata. In each case, RNA was isolated and then reverse transcribed into cDNA as the sequencing template. Only in-frame clones appear in the TCRdb table, and some are missing; sequencing was by immunoSEQ multiplex PCR. The sample records 65,000 to 100,000 clones, just over 50% being singletons. Sample: NKG2D-high CD8+ T cells sorted from blood. All receptors derive from a human donor with alopecia areata.

This clone has just a few counts. The rearrangement joins TRBV2 to TRBJ2-1, with 7 positions matching TRBD1. The CDR3 runs to 15 residues. The trim removed 4 bases at V and 5 bases at J, leaving 8 bases unmatched. Looked up from germline, CDR1 is SNHLY and CDR2 is FYNNEI. This CDR3 is CASSVTGTADNEQFF. DNA for the CDR3: TGTGCCAGCAGTGTAACCGGGACAGCCGACAATGAGCAGTTCTTC.

The chain has TRBV7-9 and TRBJ1-5, with 8 bases matching TRBD1. J gave up 0 bases and V 5 bases, and 15 bases lay outside the gene matches. Germline-derived CDR1 and CDR2 are SEHNR and FQNEAQ (reference sequence). The CDR3 length is 19 residues. This CDR3 reads CASSRGQGQNPYSNQPQHF. CDR3 sequence (DNA): TGTGCCAGCAGCAGAGGACAGGGCCAGAACCCTTATAGCAATCAGCCCCAGCATTTT.

The count of this clone is one. J is TRBJ2-1 and V is TRBV27; TRBD2 aligns across 9 bases. The CDR3 runs to 16 residues. Germline CDR1 reads MNHEY; CDR2 reads SMNVEV (reference sequence). Germline trimming cut 2 bases from V and 0 bases from J; bases unmatched to any gene: 2. In DNA form, the CDR3 reads TGTGCCAGCAGTTTAATTAGCGGGAGCTCCTACAATGAGCAGTTCTTC. Translation gives CASSLISGSSYNEQFF.

In its sample, this clone was seen a few times. The germline gene is not matched at one end of the junction; a read error may be the cause. Other DNA sequences in the sample encode the same CDR3. The genes are TRBV29-1 and TRBJ2-5; weak D call: TRBD2 (5 bases). This CDR3 is 12 amino acids long. The germline CDR1 and CDR2 sequences are SQVTM and ANQGSEA. The DNA of the CDR3 is TGCAGCGTGGAAGGACTTCAAGAGACCCAGTACTTC. Translated: CSVEGLQETQYF.

The J gene is TRBJ1-4, the V gene TRBV11-2; a weak D match, TRBD1 (6 bases). The V end lost 4 bases, the J end lost 0 bases, and 9 bases lay between the germline ends. Germline-derived CDR1 and CDR2 are SGHAT and FQNNGV. The CDR3 totals 15 residues. CDR3 DNA: TGTGCCAGCAGCTCAGGGGTTGCAACTAATGAAAAACTGTTTTTT. Residues: CASSSGVATNEKLFF.

This clone was counted between two and nine times. The chain uses TRBV23-1 and TRBJ2-1, with 10 bases that match TRBD2. TRBV23-1 belongs to the ORF category, with a function that is uncertain. V lost 6 bases and J lost 10; bases outside the gene matches: 9. This CDR3 has 14 residues. CDR3 coding DNA: TGCGCCAGCAGCCGCCTTAGCGGGAGGCCCGAGCAGTTCTTC. It translates to CASSRLSGRPEQFF.

The rearrangement links TRBV7-9 to TRBJ2-7; D gene uncertain. This CDR3 contains 10 residues. The V and J ends lost 1 base and 5 bases respectively, with 0 bases between them. Germline CDR1 and CDR2: SEHNR and FQNEAQ (reference sequence). The CDR3, as DNA: TGTGCCAGCAGCTTAGACGAGCAGTACTTC. It encodes CASSLDEQYF.

This chain connects TRBV9 to TRBJ1-2; 8 nucleotides match TRBD1. With V trimmed by 3 bases and J by 6 bases, 1 base remained unmatched. Germline V lookup: CDR1 SGDLS, CDR2 YYNGEE. CDR3 length equals 12 residues. CDR3 region: CASSGTGNGYTF. CDR3 nucleotide sequence: TGTGCCAGCAGCGGGACAGGGAATGGCTACACCTTC.

This clone has more than one count but fewer than ten. V and J are TRBV29-1 and TRBJ1-1; D remains ambiguous. The CDR3 has 13 amino acids. V lost 3 bases to trimming and J lost 0 bases, with 8 bases between them. CDR1 is SQVTM and CDR2 is ANQGSEA in the germline V gene. The CDR3 sequence: CSVESPVNTEAFF. The DNA of the CDR3 is TGCAGCGTTGAGTCACCGGTGAACACTGAAGCTTTCTTT.

The chain carries TRBV30 and TRBJ2-5; possibly TRBD2 for D (7 bases). There are 15 residues in the CDR3. CDR1 and CDR2 (germline): GTSNPN, SVGIG (reference sequence). V was cut by 0 bases and J by 4 bases, with 15 bases left in between. CDR3 loop: CAWSVGGGAGETQYF. CDR3 nucleotides: TGTGCCTGGAGTGTCGGTGGGGGGGCCGGAGAGACCCAGTACTTC.

This clone was counted only a few times. The chain joins TRBV5-1 to TRBJ2-1; D is ambiguous. Trimming shortened V by 0 bases and J by 7 bases, and 8 bases separated the two germline ends. The CDR3 is 13 amino acids. Germline V gene sequence: CDR1 SGHRS, CDR2 YFSETQ. The CDR3 DNA follows: TGCGCCAGCAGCTTGGCCGGCATAAATGAGCAGTTCTTC. Residues: CASSLAGINEQFF.

This chain connects TRBV4-1 to TRBJ2-7; D gene unclear. This CDR3 has 15 residues. Germline V gene lookup returns CDR1 MGHRA and CDR2 YSYEKL. V dropped 3 bases and J dropped 3 bases, with 15 bases sitting between them. The DNA for the CDR3 is TGCGCCAGCAGCCAGTTACCGACCGGTGACTACGAGCAGTACTTC. It translates to CASSQLPTGDYEQYF.

This clone occurred many times. The chain has TRBV7-2 and TRBJ2-3, with 9 bases fitting TRBD2. The CDR3 spans 18 residues. With 0 bases clipped from V and 7 bases from J, the junction kept 14 bases outside the gene matches. CDR1 is SGHTA, CDR2 FQGNSA, per germline. In DNA, the CDR3 is TGTGCCAGCAGCTTAGCCCCGTCCGCGGGCGGGGGGGATCATACGCAGTATTTT. Translation: CASSLAPSAGGGDHTQYF.

This clone appeared a few times. The rearrangement uses TRBV10-3 and TRBJ1-1; 7 bases are shared with TRBD1. Trimming at V came to 2 bases and at J to 0 bases, leaving 0 bases not matched to a gene. The CDR3 length is 14 residues. Germline V lookup: CDR1 ENHRY, CDR2 SYGVKD. The CDR3 sequence: CAISEGTVNTEAFF. The CDR3 coding sequence is TGTGCCATCAGTGAGGGGACAGTGAACACTGAAGCTTTCTTT.

V and J are TRBV5-6 and TRBJ2-7, with TRBD2 identical over 10 bases. V lost 4 bases to trimming and J lost 3 bases; unmatched junction nucleotides: 4. Germline assignment: CDR1 SGHDT and CDR2 YYEEEE. The CDR3 consists of 14 residues. The CDR3 reads CASSPGTSDYEQYF. In DNA form, the CDR3 reads TGTGCCAGCAGCCCCGGGACTAGCGACTACGAGCAGTACTTC.

This sequence joins TRBV29-1 and TRBJ2-3, with 8 bases identical to TRBD2. V gave up 5 bases and J gave up 0 bases; unmatched junction bases: 7. CDR1 and CDR2 (germline): SQVTM, ANQGSEA. The CDR3 consists of 15 residues. The CDR3 region is CSVSKTSGSTDTQYF. The CDR3 region has the DNA TGCAGCGTTTCAAAAACTAGCGGTAGCACAGATACGCAGTATTTT.

The chain couples TRBV29-1 to TRBJ2-3, with a weak D call TRBD2 (5 bases). Germline CDR1 and CDR2: SQVTM and ANQGSEA. The CDR3 has 12 residues. V was clipped by 6 bases and J by 4 bases, with 11 bases between them. CDR3 region: CSVPDSADTQYF. The CDR3 DNA sequence: TGCAGCGTCCCGGACTCGGCAGATACGCAGTATTTT.

In its sample, this clone was seen a few times. V usage is TRBV28 and J usage is TRBJ1-6; D gene uncertain. The germline V and J ends were trimmed by 6 bases and 6 bases, with 12 bases remaining between them. Germline V CDR1 and CDR2: MDHEN, SYDVKM. This CDR3 has 14 amino acids. CDR3 residues: CASRLTNFNSPLHF. CDR3 nucleotide sequence: TGTGCCAGCAGGCTGACCAACTTTAATTCACCCCTCCACTTT.

The rearrangement uses TRBV28 and TRBJ1-5; D unresolved. The CDR3 is 15 residues long. From germline, CDR1 is MDHEN and CDR2 SYDVKM. The ends were cut back, 3 bases at V and 5 bases at J, with 14 bases in the middle. The CDR3 DNA reads as TGTGCCAGCAGTTTCCCAGGACCTCCGGATCAGCCCCAGCATTTT. Residues: CASSFPGPPDQPQHF.

The V call is TRBV28, the J call TRBJ2-5, with a weak D call TRBD1 (5 bases). The CDR3 contains 13 residues. V was cut by 6 bases and J by 10 bases, with 18 bases left in between. From germline, CDR1 is MDHEN and CDR2 SYDVKM. The CDR3 protein is CASRPTDQGDQYF. The CDR3 nucleotides read TGTGCCAGCAGACCGACTGACCAAGGGGACCAGTACTTC.

CDR3 sequence (DNA): TGTGCCAGCAGTCAACCGGGACTAGCGTATGATGAGCAGTTCTTC. This gives the protein CASSQPGLAYDEQFF. The genes are TRBV5-4 and TRBJ2-1; TRBD2 aligns across 10 bases. V was pared by 5 bases and J by 8 bases, with 10 bases of the junction left unmatched. Germline CDR1 SGHNT, CDR2 YYREEE (reference sequence). This CDR3 spans 15 amino acids. The full variable domain, its missing parts supplied by reference TRBV5-4 and TRBJ2-1, is ETGVTQSPTHLIKTRGQQVTLRCSSQSGHNTVSWYQQALGQGPQFIFQYYREEENGRGNFPPRFSGLQFPNYSSELNVNALELDDSALYLCASSQPGLAYDEQFFGPGTRLTVL.

V is TRBV30 and J is TRBJ2-7, with TRBD1 identical over 9 bases. The trim removed 5 bases at V and 3 bases at J, leaving 5 bases unmatched. Looked up from germline, CDR1 is GTSNPN and CDR2 is SVGIG (reference sequence). This CDR3 comprises 13 residues. The CDR3 nucleotides read TGTGCCTGGGGGGGGACAGGGAGCTACGAGCAGTACTTC. Protein sequence: CAWGGTGSYEQYF.

The rearrangement joins TRBV29-1 to TRBJ2-5, with 9 positions matching TRBD1. CDR1 is SQVTM, CDR2 ANQGSEA, per germline. The trim removed 1 base at V and 4 bases at J, leaving 7 bases unmatched. The CDR3 is 15 amino acids. CDR3 bases: TGCAGCGTTGAAGCCTTTACAGGGGGCAGAGAGACCCAGTACTTC. Its translation: CSVEAFTGGRETQYF.

This clone has a handful of counts. The chain couples TRBV29-1 to TRBJ1-2; no firm D call. There are 14 residues in the CDR3. In germline, CDR1 is SQVTM, CDR2 ANQGSEA. The V end lost 7 bases, the J end lost 6 bases, and 21 bases lay between the germline ends. This CDR3 reads CSAHAGEIPHGYTF. The CDR3 nucleotides read TGCAGCGCTCACGCCGGTGAGATCCCCCATGGCTACACCTTC.

By sample fraction, this clone is medium-sized. V and J are TRBV6-6 and TRBJ2-1; D gene ambiguous. Trimming left V 2 bases short and J 4 bases short, with 15 bases between. Germline V gene data show CDR1 as MNHNY and CDR2 as SVGAGI (reference sequence). The CDR3 spans 16 residues. The DNA for the CDR3 is TGTGCCAGCAGTTACCCGGCGGCGGCGAGGTACAATGAGCAGTTCTTC. Translating it yields CASSYPAAARYNEQFF.

V is TRBV4-1 and J is TRBJ2-7; D remains ambiguous. Trimming took off 0 bases at V and 7 bases at J, with 13 bases between the two ends. There are 14 residues in the CDR3. CDR1 MGHRA and CDR2 YSYEKL come from the germline V gene. CDR3: CASSQDAATLEQYF. The CDR3 DNA reads as TGCGCCAGCAGCCAAGACGCGGCAACGCTGGAGCAGTACTTC.

By sample share, this clone is medium-sized (0.01 to 0.1%). This rearrangement joins TRBV7-9 to TRBJ1-2; TRBD1 might be the D (6 bases). The CDR3 covers 14 residues. Germline V gene lookup returns CDR1 SEHNR and CDR2 FQNEAQ (reference sequence). Between the trimmed V and J ends, which lost 1 base and 4 bases, there was a span of 10 bases. The CDR3 loop reads CASSLDPGAYGYTF. The DNA for the CDR3 is TGTGCCAGCAGCTTAGATCCAGGGGCCTATGGCTACACCTTC. The full variable domain, its missing parts supplied by reference TRBV7-9 and TRBJ1-2, is DTGVSQNPRHKITKRGQNVTFRCDPISEHNRLYWYRQTLGQGPEFLTYFQNEAQLEKSRLLSDRFSAERPKGSFSTLEIQRTEQGDSAMYLCASSLDPGAYGYTFGSGTRLTVV.

The chain combines TRBV30 with TRBJ2-1; D is perhaps TRBD2 (6 bases). This CDR3 has 15 amino acids. Germline V gene lookup returns CDR1 GTSNPN and CDR2 SVGIG (reference sequence). V lost 0 bases, J lost 8 bases, and 17 bases lay in between. The CDR3 reads CAWSVGDLSNYEQFF. The CDR3 DNA is TGTGCCTGGAGTGTTGGGGACTTGTCAAATTATGAGCAGTTCTTC.

This clone was seen more than once but under ten times. This chain uses TRBV4-2 with TRBJ2-1, with D tentatively TRBD2 (5 bases). CDR1 and CDR2 (germline): LGHNA, YNFKEQ. This CDR3 is 17 amino acids long. V was cut by 0 bases and J by 6 bases, with 18 bases left in between. CDR3 protein: CASSQEGLPDLPNEQFF. The CDR3 nucleotides are TGTGCCAGCAGCCAAGAGGGCTTACCGGACTTACCCAATGAGCAGTTCTTC.

V gene TRBV25-1 combines with J gene TRBJ1-1; D gene unclear. The CDR3 is made up of 16 amino acids. V was pared by 1 base and J by 2 bases, with 14 bases between. Germline V gene lookup returns CDR1 MGHDK and CDR2 SYGVNS. As DNA, the CDR3 is TGTGCCAGCAGTGAATGTATGGCAGTAGGTAACACTGAAGCTTTCTTT. Its protein is CASSECMAVGNTEAFF. The full variable domain, its missing parts supplied by reference TRBV25-1 and TRBJ1-1, is EADIYQTPRYLVIGTGKKITLECSQTMGHDKMYWYQQDPGMELHLIHYSYGVNSTEKGDLSSESTVSRIRTEHFPLTLESARPSHTSQYLCASSECMAVGNTEAFFGQGTRLTVV.

The rearrangement joins TRBV14 to TRBJ2-5; D gene unclear. Germline CDR1 SGHDN, CDR2 FVKESK. V lost 0 bases and J lost 4, with 0 bases in between. The CDR3 covers 11 residues. The CDR3 DNA reads TGTGCCAGCAGCCAAGAAGAGACCCAGTACTTC. Translated: CASSQEETQYF.